This TCR beta chain was retrieved from a study of blood T cell repertoires in COVID-19. TCRdb's table, derived via immunoSEQ multiplex PCR, lists solely in-frame clones and lacks some. The data hold hundreds of thousands of clones, with 85% to 90% observed a single time. Germline CDR1 reads LGHDT; CDR2 reads YNNKEL (reference sequence). V shed 0 bases and J shed 13 bases, with 15 bases lying between them. The CDR3 contains 13 residues. The J gene is TRBJ1-2, the V gene TRBV3-1 (or the pseudogene TRBV3-2), with a tentative D call TRBD1 (5 bases). This clonotype was obtained from a woman aged 45-59 years with COVID-19, enrolled during active disease. Sequenced material: peripheral blood. The CDR3 here is CASSQDAGRRGTF. CDR3 nucleotide sequence: TGTGCCAGCAGCCAAGATGCAGGGAGGAGGGGCACCTTC.